Below, 13 T cell receptor beta chains from the same sample are listed, as sequenced in a study of T cell responses to AZD1222 COVID-19 vaccine. Data came from immunoSEQ multiplex PCR; TCRdb stores just in-frame clones and leaves some out. The repertoire holds about 120,000 clones, with about 91% as singletons. Sequencing was performed on peripheral blood, taken 28 days after the second AZD1222 dose. These receptors came from an adult who received the AZD1222 COVID-19 vaccine.

This chain joins TRBV28 and TRBJ2-3; no reliable D call. The CDR3 is 14 residues long. Germline assignment: CDR1 MDHEN and CDR2 SYDVKM. V dropped 7 bases and J dropped 3 bases, with 14 bases sitting between them. The DNA for the CDR3 is TGTGCCAGCAAGGAGAGCATCGCAACAGATACGCAGTATTTT. It translates to CASKESIATDTQYF.

The chain links TRBV20-1 to TRBJ2-1; D is ambiguous. Trimming stripped 3 bases from V and 5 bases from J, with 5 bases between. Germline V lookup: CDR1 DFQATT, CDR2 SNEGSKA (reference sequence). The CDR3 runs to 11 residues. This chain's CDR3 is CSARGNNEQFF. DNA of the CDR3: TGCAGTGCTAGGGGCAACAATGAGCAGTTCTTC.

In nucleotides, the CDR3 is TGTGCCAGCAGTGGCAACAGCGGGAGGGCCCGGCCGGCCAAAAACATTCAGTACTTC. Its protein is CASSGNSGRARPAKNIQYF. The rearrangement uses TRBV2 and TRBJ2-4; 10 bases are a match to TRBD2. CDR1 and CDR2 (germline): SNHLY, FYNNEI. This CDR3 contains 19 residues. J gave up 1 base and V 4 bases, and 13 bases lay outside the gene matches.

The CDR3 region is CASSEGMWGDYEQYF. The CDR3 DNA sequence: TGCGCCAGCAGTGAGGGTATGTGGGGAGACTACGAGCAGTACTTC. The gene calls are TRBV10-1 and TRBJ2-7; TRBD2 might be the D (5 bases). V shed 2 bases and J shed 3 bases, with 14 bases lying between them. This CDR3 has 15 residues. Germline values: CDR1 WNHNN, CDR2 SYGVQD (reference sequence).

This clone was detected once. The rearrangement joins TRBV28 to TRBJ1-1, with TRBD1 identical over 9 bases. The CDR3 spans 16 residues. Germline CDR1 reads MDHEN; CDR2 reads SYDVKM. V was pared by 4 bases and J by 4 bases, with 10 bases of the junction left unmatched. DNA for the CDR3: TGTGCCAGCAGTTCCCTAACAGGGGGCCGTGCCACTGAAGCTTTCTTT. Amino acids: CASSSLTGGRATEAFF.

The genes are TRBV7-9 and TRBJ2-5, with 8 bases fitting TRBD2. The CDR3 is 17 residues long. Germline V gene lookup returns CDR1 SEHNR and CDR2 FQNEAQ (reference sequence). Germline trimming cut 5 bases from V and 1 base from J; bases unmatched to any gene: 12. The CDR3 loop is CASSPAHSSGLQETQYF. The DNA of the CDR3 is TGTGCCAGCAGCCCCGCCCACTCTAGCGGGCTCCAAGAGACCCAGTACTTC.

The table lists this clone with a count of one. J is TRBJ1-5 and V is TRBV29-1, with a weak D call TRBD1 (5 bases). CDR3 size: 13 residues. Germline lookup yields CDR1 SQVTM and CDR2 ANQGSEA. Trimming removed 8 bases from V and 1 base from J, with 12 bases in between. The CDR3 is CSTSWGSNQPQHF. CDR3 DNA sequence: TGCAGCACATCCTGGGGGAGCAATCAGCCCCAGCATTTT.

With regard to this clone: Additional DNA sequences in this sample encode the identical CDR3. CDR3 protein: CASSPRDRGNQPQHF. CDR3 DNA sequence: TGTGCCAGCAGTCCCCGGGACAGGGGCAATCAGCCCCAGCATTTT. The chain uses TRBV27 and TRBJ1-5; 9 bases match TRBD1. Looked up from germline, CDR1 is MNHEY and CDR2 is SMNVEV (reference sequence). Trimming cost V 5 bases and J 2 bases; bases outside gene matches: 4. The CDR3 covers 15 residues.

This clone was counted a few times. J is TRBJ2-2 and V is TRBV7-9, with D perhaps matching TRBD1 (5 bases). In germline, CDR1 is SEHNR, CDR2 FQNEAQ (reference sequence). CDR3 length: 15 residues. Trimming pared 3 bases from V and 3 bases from J, leaving 11 bases between. This CDR3 is CASSFGQGYTGELFF. In DNA, the CDR3 is TGTGCCAGCAGCTTCGGGCAGGGATACACCGGGGAGCTGTTTTTT.

The rearrangement links TRBV28 to TRBJ2-7; D unresolved. The CDR3 runs 11 residues. Germline CDR1 MDHEN, CDR2 SYDVKM. Trimming left V 9 bases short and J 3 bases short, with 9 bases between. CDR3 coding DNA: TGTGCCAGTACAAACTACTACGAGCAGTACTTC. This sequence encodes CASTNYYEQYF.

The chain has TRBV4-2 and TRBJ1-1; no definite D call. The CDR3 has 13 residues. V shed 0 bases and J shed 1 base, with 3 bases lying between them. Germline CDR1 and CDR2: LGHNA and YNFKEQ. The CDR3 nucleotides are TGTGCCAGCAGCCAAGACAGGAACACTGAAGCTTTCTTT. It is translated as CASSQDRNTEAFF.

The V and J genes are TRBV28 and TRBJ1-2, with 11 nucleotides matching TRBD1. Germline V gene sequence: CDR1 MDHEN, CDR2 SYDVKM. This CDR3 contains 14 residues. V was clipped by 6 bases and J by 7 bases; unmatched bases: 7. CDR3 in amino acids: CASRYRTGGGGYTF. For the CDR3, the DNA is TGTGCCAGCAGGTATAGGACAGGGGGCGGTGGCTACACCTTC.

CDR3 region: CSAGTPEAFF. CDR3 DNA: TGCAGTGCCGGTACTCCTGAAGCTTTCTTT. The J gene is TRBJ1-1, the V gene TRBV20-1; the D is unclear. V lost 6 bases and J 6 bases, leaving 8 bases between the germline ends. CDR1 and CDR2 from the germline V gene are DFQATT and SNEGSKA (reference sequence). This CDR3 has 10 residues.